This TCR beta chain comes out of a study of cytomegalovirus exposure and HLA in healthy donors. The PCR contained 60 Vbeta and 13 Jbeta primers. The method was immunoSEQ multiplex PCR; TCRdb's version includes in-frame clones alone and lacks a portion of them. The table lists some 110,000 clones, 79% of them singletons. Remarks on this clone: Its antigen is currently unknown.

Study-wide points: The authors enumerated over 150 TCR beta chains as linked to cytomegalovirus.

Unmatched junction bases numbered 9, after V lost 1 base and J lost 5 bases. CDR1 is SGDLS and CDR2 is YYNGEE in the germline V gene. This CDR3 region has 17 residues. This TCR derives from a man in his thirties or forties in good health and CMV-seropositive. The V call is TRBV9, the J call TRBJ2-1, with TRBD2 matching 10 bases. Material: PBMCs. The CDR3 DNA sequence: TGTGCCAGCAGCGTATCCTTGGTAGCGGGGGGCAACAATGAGCAGTTCTTC. This encodes CASSVSLVAGGNNEQFF.